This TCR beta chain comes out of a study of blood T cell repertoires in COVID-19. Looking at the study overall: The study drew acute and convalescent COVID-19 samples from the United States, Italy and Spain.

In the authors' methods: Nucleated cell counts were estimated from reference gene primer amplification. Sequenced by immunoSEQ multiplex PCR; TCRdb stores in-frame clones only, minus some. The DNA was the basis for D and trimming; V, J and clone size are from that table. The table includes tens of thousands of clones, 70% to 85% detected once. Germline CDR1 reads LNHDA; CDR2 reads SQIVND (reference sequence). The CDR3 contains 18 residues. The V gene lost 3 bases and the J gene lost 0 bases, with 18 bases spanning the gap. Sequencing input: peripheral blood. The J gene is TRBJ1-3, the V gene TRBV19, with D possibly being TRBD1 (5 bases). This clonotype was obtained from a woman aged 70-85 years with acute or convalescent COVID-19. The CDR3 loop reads CASSILTKTASSGNTIYF. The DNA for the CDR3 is TGTGCCAGTAGTATTCTGACCAAGACAGCAAGCTCTGGAAACACCATATATTTT.